This T cell receptor beta chain was profiled in a study of blood T cell repertoires in COVID-19. Overall study: There were acute and convalescent COVID-19 samples, and they came from the United States, Italy and Spain.

Per the original methods: Reference gene primer amplification gave estimated nucleated cell counts. Sequenced by immunoSEQ multiplex PCR; TCRdb stores in-frame clones only, minus some. Clone size and V and J calls were adopted from that table, with D and trimming inferred from the DNA. The sample lists a few hundred thousand clones, less than 90% seen once, with 3% in the top ten. The CDR3 sequence is 15 residues long. Germline V gene data show CDR1 as MNHNY and CDR2 as SVGAGI (reference sequence). V gave up 0 bases and J gave up 3 bases, with 9 bases separating them. Participants had their cohort set by participant-reported clinical history. The study counted Cohort 3 donors as recovered given two negative PCRs, clearance, or symptom resolution.

The receptor was derived from a woman aged 25-40 years who had recovered from COVID-19. The rearrangement uses TRBV6-6 and TRBJ1-5; a weak D match, TRBD1 (6 bases). The sample comprised PBMCs or T cells enriched from blood (not recorded which). The CDR3 spells CASSYSSGANQPQHF. As DNA, the CDR3 is TGTGCCAGCAGTTACTCTTCAGGGGCCAATCAGCCCCAGCATTTT.